Listed below are T cell receptor beta chains from one sample, sequenced in a study of blood T cell repertoires in COVID-19. TCRdb's table, derived via immunoSEQ multiplex PCR, lists solely in-frame clones and lacks some. The sample includes approximately 170,000 clones, 86% of them seen just once. The specimen sequenced was peripheral blood. Receptors originate from a woman in her sixties or seventies with acute or convalescent COVID-19. Each CDR3 is given with its conserved first and last residue. D genes are given only for firm matches. The listing skips clone size in some rows; elsewhere it reads once, few, many or a size class.

D gene: -
V gene: TRBV2
clone size: -
J gene: TRBJ1-2
CDR3 DNA: TGTGCCAGCAGCCAGACAGACAACTATGGCTACACCTTC
CDR3 protein: CASSQTDNYGYTF

D gene: -
V gene: TRBV19
clone size: -
J gene: TRBJ1-5
CDR3 DNA: TGTGCCAGTAGTTGGCGGACAGACAACTCCAATCAGCCCCAGCATTTT
CDR3 protein: CASSWRTDNSNQPQHF

D gene: -
V gene: TRBV5-1
clone size: -
J gene: TRBJ2-3
CDR3 DNA: TGCGCCAGCAGCTTGGTGAATCCCGAGACAGATACGCAGTATTTT
CDR3 protein: CASSLVNPETDTQYF

D gene: -
V gene: TRBV19
clone size: -
J gene: TRBJ1-2
CDR3 DNA: TGTGCCAGTAGCCCTAAATCGGGTGGCTACACCTTC
CDR3 protein: CASSPKSGGYTF

D gene: -
V gene: TRBV19
clone size: -
J gene: TRBJ2-7
CDR3 DNA: TGTGCCAGTAGTATTTATCCGGGAACCTACGAGCAGTACTTC
CDR3 protein: CASSIYPGTYEQYF

D gene: -
V gene: TRBV4-3
clone size: -
J gene: TRBJ2-1
CDR3 DNA: TGCGCCAGCAGCCAATCGTCGGGTTATGAGCAGTTCTTC
CDR3 protein: CASSQSSGYEQFF

D gene: TRBD1
V gene: TRBV28
clone size: -
J gene: TRBJ1-6
CDR3 DNA: TGTGCCAGCAGAGTGGACAGGGATAATTCACCCCTCCACTTT
CDR3 protein: CASRVDRDNSPLHF

D gene: TRBD1
V gene: TRBV14
clone size: -
J gene: TRBJ2-1
CDR3 DNA: TGTGCCAGCAGTCAAGGGCAGGGGGCGTACAATGAGCAGTTCTTC
CDR3 protein: CASSQGQGAYNEQFF

D gene: -
V gene: TRBV24-1
clone size: once
J gene: TRBJ1-1
CDR3 DNA: TGTGCCACCAGTGATCCTAGGACAGAGAACACTGAAGCTTTCTTT
CDR3 protein: CATSDPRTENTEAFF

D gene: TRBD1
V gene: TRBV30
clone size: once
J gene: TRBJ1-2
CDR3 DNA: TGTGCCTGGAGCCGGACAGGGGGCTACTATGGCTACACCTTC
CDR3 protein: CAWSRTGGYYGYTF

D gene: TRBD1
V gene: TRBV5-1
clone size: once
J gene: TRBJ2-7
CDR3 DNA: TGCGCCAGCAGCTTGGGGGACAGGGGGAGCGAGCAGTACTTC
CDR3 protein: CASSLGDRGSEQYF

D gene: -
V gene: TRBV25-1
clone size: -
J gene: TRBJ1-1
CDR3 DNA: TGTGCCAGCAGCCCACCCCGGACAGATTTTAACACTGAAGCTTTCTTT
CDR3 protein: CASSPPRTDFNTEAFF

D gene: TRBD2
V gene: TRBV4-3
clone size: -
J gene: TRBJ2-7
CDR3 DNA: TGCGCCAGCAGCTACAAACTAGCGGAGACATCCTACGAGCAGTACTTC
CDR3 protein: CASSYKLAETSYEQYF

D gene: TRBD1
V gene: TRBV5-1
clone size: -
J gene: TRBJ2-7
CDR3 DNA: TGCGCCAGCAGCTTGGAAACAGGGGCAGCGGAAGAGCAGTACTTC
CDR3 protein: CASSLETGAAEEQYF

D gene: -
V gene: TRBV30
clone size: -
J gene: TRBJ1-1
CDR3 DNA: TGTGCCTGGAGTAGCGGGCGGATAGGTGAAGCTTTCTTT
CDR3 protein: CAWSSGRIGEAFF

D gene: -
V gene: TRBV4-2
clone size: -
J gene: TRBJ2-3
CDR3 DNA: TGTGCCAGCAGCCAAGACGCCCAGGCAGATACGCAGTATTTT
CDR3 protein: CASSQDAQADTQYF

D gene: -
V gene: TRBV28
clone size: few
J gene: TRBJ1-4
CDR3 DNA: TGTGCCAGCCGACAAACCTCCGAAATCCCGGGGGCTAATGAAAAACTGTTTTTT
CDR3 protein: CASRQTSEIPGANEKLFF

D gene: TRBD1
V gene: TRBV28
clone size: -
J gene: TRBJ1-2
CDR3 DNA: TGTGCCAGCAGTGTGTTTGGACAGGGAGTCGGGGGCTACACCTTC
CDR3 protein: CASSVFGQGVGGYTF

D gene: -
V gene: TRBV30
clone size: -
J gene: TRBJ1-2
CDR3 DNA: TGTGCCTGGTCCCTAGGACAGAATTATGGCTACACCTTC
CDR3 protein: CAWSLGQNYGYTF

D gene: TRBD2
V gene: TRBV6-6
clone size: -
J gene: TRBJ2-1
CDR3 DNA: TGTGCCAGCAGCTACCTAGCGGGAGGGCCTAATGAGCAGTTCTTC
CDR3 protein: CASSYLAGGPNEQFF

D gene: -
V gene: TRBV4-3
clone size: -
J gene: TRBJ1-1
CDR3 DNA: TGCGCCAGCAGCCAAGACTTCGGCGACAGGACCGGAGCTTTCTTT
CDR3 protein: CASSQDFGDRTGAFF

D gene: TRBD1
V gene: TRBV6-6
clone size: once
J gene: TRBJ1-4
CDR3 DNA: TGTGCCAGCAGTTCCGCCCAACAGGGGGAATTCGAAAAACTGTTTTTT
CDR3 protein: CASSSAQQGEFEKLFF

D gene: -
V gene: TRBV6-2/TRBV6-3
clone size: few
J gene: TRBJ1-2
CDR3 DNA: TGTGCCAGCAGTTACATCACAGAACCTGGAGGGTTTAACTATGGCTACACCTTC
CDR3 protein: CASSYITEPGGFNYGYTF

D gene: TRBD1
V gene: TRBV2
clone size: -
J gene: TRBJ1-1
CDR3 DNA: TGTGCCAGCAGCCCGGGGGACAGCAAGAACACTGAAGCTTTCTTT
CDR3 protein: CASSPGDSKNTEAFF

D gene: -
V gene: TRBV5-5
clone size: -
J gene: TRBJ1-5
CDR3 DNA: TGTGCCAGCAGCTTGGGGCACAGGGAAAATCAGCCCCAGCATTTT
CDR3 protein: CASSLGHRENQPQHF